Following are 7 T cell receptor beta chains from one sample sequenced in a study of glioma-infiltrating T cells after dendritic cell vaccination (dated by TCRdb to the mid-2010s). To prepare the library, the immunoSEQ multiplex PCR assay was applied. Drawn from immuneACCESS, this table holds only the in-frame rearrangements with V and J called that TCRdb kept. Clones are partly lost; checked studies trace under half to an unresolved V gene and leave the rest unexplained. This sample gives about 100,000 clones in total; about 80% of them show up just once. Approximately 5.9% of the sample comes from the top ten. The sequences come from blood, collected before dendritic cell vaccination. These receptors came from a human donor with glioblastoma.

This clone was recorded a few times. CDR3 in amino acids: CASRSGLAGDTQYF. As DNA, the CDR3 is TGTGCCAGCAGGTCGGGACTAGCGGGAGATACGCAGTATTTT. The chain couples TRBV7-2 to TRBJ2-3; 12 nucleotides line up with TRBD2. The germline V gene encodes CDR1 SGHTA and CDR2 FQGNSA. With V trimmed by 6 bases and J by 5 bases, 3 bases remained unmatched. The CDR3 spans 14 residues.

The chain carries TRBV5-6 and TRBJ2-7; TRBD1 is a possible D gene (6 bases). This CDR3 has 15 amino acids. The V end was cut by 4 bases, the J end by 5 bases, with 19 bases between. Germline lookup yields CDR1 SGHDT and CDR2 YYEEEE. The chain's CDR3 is CASSPYDRIIDEQYF. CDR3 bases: TGTGCCAGCAGCCCATATGACAGGATAATTGACGAGCAGTACTTC.

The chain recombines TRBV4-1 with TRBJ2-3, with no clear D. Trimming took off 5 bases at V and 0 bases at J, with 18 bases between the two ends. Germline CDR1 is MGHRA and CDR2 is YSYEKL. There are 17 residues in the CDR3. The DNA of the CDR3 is TGCGCCAGCAGCGCCAGCGCGACCGTTTCTAGCACAGATACGCAGTATTTT. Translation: CASSASATVSSTDTQYF.

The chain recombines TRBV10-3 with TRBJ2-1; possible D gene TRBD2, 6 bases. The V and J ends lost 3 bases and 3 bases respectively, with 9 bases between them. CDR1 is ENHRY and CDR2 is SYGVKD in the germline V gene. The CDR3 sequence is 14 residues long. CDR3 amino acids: CAISEGGNYNEQFF. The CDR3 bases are TGTGCCATCAGTGAAGGAGGGAACTACAATGAGCAGTTCTTC.

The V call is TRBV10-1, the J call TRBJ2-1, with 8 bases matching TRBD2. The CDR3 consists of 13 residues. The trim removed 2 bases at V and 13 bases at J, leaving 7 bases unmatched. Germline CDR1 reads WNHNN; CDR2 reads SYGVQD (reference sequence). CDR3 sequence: CASSERFGTSQFF. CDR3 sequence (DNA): TGCGCCAGCAGTGAGAGGTTTGGGACTAGTCAGTTCTTC.

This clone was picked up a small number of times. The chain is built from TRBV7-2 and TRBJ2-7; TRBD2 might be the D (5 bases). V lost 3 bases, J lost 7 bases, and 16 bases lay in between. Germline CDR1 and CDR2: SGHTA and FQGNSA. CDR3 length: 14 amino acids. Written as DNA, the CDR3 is TGTGCCAGCAGCTTCCAACCGGGGAGTGGGGAGCAGTACTTC. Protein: CASSFQPGSGEQYF.

CDR3 sequence (DNA): TGTGCCAGCAGCGGGCTCCGGACAGGGCCTCTTCCAAACTATGGCTACACCTTC. Residues: CASSGLRTGPLPNYGYTF. The rearrangement uses TRBV11-2 and TRBJ1-2, with 8 positions matching TRBD1. After removal of 5 bases from V and 2 bases from J, the junction contained 16 bases not matched to a gene. CDR3 size: 18 residues. Looked up from germline, CDR1 is SGHAT and CDR2 is FQNNGV.